This TCR beta chain was identified in a study of cytomegalovirus exposure and HLA in healthy donors. This CDR3 has 14 amino acids. Trimming took off 5 bases at V and 0 bases at J, with 11 bases between the two ends. CDR1 is SGHTA and CDR2 is FQGNSA in the germline V gene. The table lists this clone with a count of one. 13 Jbeta primers and 60 Vbeta primers were used for the PCR. Measured with immunoSEQ multiplex PCR; TCRdb has only the in-frame clones, and not every one. The table lists roughly 110,000 clones, around 77% of them singletons, with 2% to 3% in the top ten. The sample was PBMCs. This chain joins TRBV7-2 and TRBJ2-7, with no clear D. The sequence came from a man aged 18-30 years in good health and CMV-seronegative. CDR3 DNA sequence: TGTGCCAGCAGCCCTCCTACAGCCTCCTACGAGCAGTACTTC. Translating gives CASSPPTASYEQYF.